The clone carrying this TCR beta chain was picked up one time. This record comes from a study of blood T cell repertoires in COVID-19. Overall study context: Samples of COVID-19 (acute and convalescent) were obtained from the United States, Italy and Spain.

Here immunoSEQ multiplex PCR was the method, and the copy in TCRdb shows in-frame clones only, minus some. The sample lists approximately 300,000 clones, about 82% occurring once. The source material was peripheral blood. The sequence came from a woman aged 45-60 years with acute or convalescent COVID-19.

CDR3 coding DNA: TGTGCCAGCAGTCGGGACAGCGATGGCTACGAGCAGTACTTC. Its translation: CASSRDSDGYEQYF. This chain links TRBV27 with TRBJ2-7, with 7 nucleotides matching TRBD1. Trimming removed 5 bases from V and 3 bases from J; junction bases left unmatched: 7. The CDR3 sequence is 14 residues long. Germline assignment: CDR1 MNHEY and CDR2 SMNVEV (reference sequence).